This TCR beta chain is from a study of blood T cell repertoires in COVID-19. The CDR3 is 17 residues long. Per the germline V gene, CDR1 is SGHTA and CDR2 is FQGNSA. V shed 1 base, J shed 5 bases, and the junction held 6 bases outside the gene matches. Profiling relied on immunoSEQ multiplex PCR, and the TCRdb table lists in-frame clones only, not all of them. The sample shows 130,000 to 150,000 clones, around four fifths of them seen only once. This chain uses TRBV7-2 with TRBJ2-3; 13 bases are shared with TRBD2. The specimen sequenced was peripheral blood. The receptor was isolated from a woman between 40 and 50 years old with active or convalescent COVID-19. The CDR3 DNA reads TGTGCCAGCAGCTTAGGGGGGACTAGCGGGGCAAAAGATACGCAGTATTTT. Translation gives CASSLGGTSGAKDTQYF.